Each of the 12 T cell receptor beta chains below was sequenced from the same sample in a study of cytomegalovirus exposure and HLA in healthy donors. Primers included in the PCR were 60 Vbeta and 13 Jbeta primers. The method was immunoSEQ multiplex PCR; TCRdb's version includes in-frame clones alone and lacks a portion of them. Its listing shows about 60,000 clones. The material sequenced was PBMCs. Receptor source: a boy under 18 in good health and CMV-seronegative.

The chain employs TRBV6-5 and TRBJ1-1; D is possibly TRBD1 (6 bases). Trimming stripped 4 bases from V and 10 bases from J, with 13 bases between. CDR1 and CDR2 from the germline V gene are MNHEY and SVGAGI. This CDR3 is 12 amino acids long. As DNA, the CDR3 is TGTGCCAGCAGTTCCGGCCAGGGGATAGCTTTCTTT. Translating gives CASSSGQGIAFF.

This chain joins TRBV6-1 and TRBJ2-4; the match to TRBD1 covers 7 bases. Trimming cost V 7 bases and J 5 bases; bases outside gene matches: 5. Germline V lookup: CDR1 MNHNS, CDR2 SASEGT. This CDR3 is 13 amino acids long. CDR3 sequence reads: CASILTGENIQYF. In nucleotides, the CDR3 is TGTGCCAGCATTCTTACAGGGGAAAACATTCAGTACTTC.

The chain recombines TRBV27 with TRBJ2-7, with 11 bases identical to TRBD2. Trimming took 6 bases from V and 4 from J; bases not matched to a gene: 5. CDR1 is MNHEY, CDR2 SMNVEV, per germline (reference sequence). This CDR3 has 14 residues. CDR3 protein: CASRLLAGEYEQYF. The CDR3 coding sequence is TGTGCCAGCAGACTACTAGCGGGAGAGTACGAGCAGTACTTC.

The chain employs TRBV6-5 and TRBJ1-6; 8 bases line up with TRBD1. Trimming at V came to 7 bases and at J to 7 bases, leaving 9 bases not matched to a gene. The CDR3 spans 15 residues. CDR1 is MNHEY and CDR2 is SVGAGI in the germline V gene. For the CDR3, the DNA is TGTGCCAGCACCTTGACAGGGGTAGGAAATTCACCCCTCCACTTT. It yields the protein CASTLTGVGNSPLHF.

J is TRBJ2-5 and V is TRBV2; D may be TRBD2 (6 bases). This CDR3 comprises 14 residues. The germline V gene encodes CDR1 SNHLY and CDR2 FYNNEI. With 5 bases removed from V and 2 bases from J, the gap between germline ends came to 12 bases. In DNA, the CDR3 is TGTGCCAGCAGTTCCCCGGGAGAACAAGAGACCCAGTACTTC. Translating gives CASSSPGEQETQYF.

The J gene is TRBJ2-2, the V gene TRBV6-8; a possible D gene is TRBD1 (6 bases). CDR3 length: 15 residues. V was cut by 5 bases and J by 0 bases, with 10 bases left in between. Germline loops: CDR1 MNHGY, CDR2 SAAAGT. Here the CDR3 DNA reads TGTGCCAGCAGTCTGGACAGCGCGAACACCGGGGAGCTGTTTTTT. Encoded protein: CASSLDSANTGELFF.

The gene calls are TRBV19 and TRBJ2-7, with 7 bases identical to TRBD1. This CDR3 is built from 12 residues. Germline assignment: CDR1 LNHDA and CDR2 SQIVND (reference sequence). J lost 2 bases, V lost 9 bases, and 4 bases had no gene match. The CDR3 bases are TGTGCCAGCATGGACAGGACCTACGAGCAGTACTTC. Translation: CASMDRTYEQYF. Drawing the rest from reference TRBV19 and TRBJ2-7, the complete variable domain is DGGITQSPKYLFRKEGQNVTLSCEQNLNHDAMYWYRQDPGQGLRLIYYSQIVNDFQKGDIAEGYSVSREKKESFPLTVTSAQKNPTAFYLCASMDRTYEQYFGPGTRLTVT.

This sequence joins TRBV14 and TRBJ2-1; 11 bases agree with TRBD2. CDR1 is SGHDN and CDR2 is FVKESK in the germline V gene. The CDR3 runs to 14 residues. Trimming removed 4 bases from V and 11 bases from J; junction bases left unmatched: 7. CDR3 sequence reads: CASSPLAGGPQQFF. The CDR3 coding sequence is TGTGCCAGCAGCCCATTAGCGGGAGGGCCACAGCAGTTCTTC.

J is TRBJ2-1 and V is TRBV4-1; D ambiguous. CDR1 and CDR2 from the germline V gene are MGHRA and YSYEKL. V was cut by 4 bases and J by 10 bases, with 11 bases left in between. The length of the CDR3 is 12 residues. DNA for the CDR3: TGCGCCAGCAGCCGGGCCCCCTGGGAGCAGTTCTTC. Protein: CASSRAPWEQFF.

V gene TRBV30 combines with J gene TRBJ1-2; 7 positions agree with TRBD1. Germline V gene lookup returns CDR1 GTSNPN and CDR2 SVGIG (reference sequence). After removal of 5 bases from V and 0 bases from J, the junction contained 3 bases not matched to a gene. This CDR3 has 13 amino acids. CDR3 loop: CAWRDRSNYGYTF. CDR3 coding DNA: TGTGCCTGGCGGGACAGATCTAACTATGGCTACACCTTC. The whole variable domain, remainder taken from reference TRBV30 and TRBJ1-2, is SQTIHQWPATLVQPVGSPLSLECTVEGTSNPNLYWYRQAAGRGLQLLFYSVGIGQISSEVPQNLSASRPQDRQFILSSKKLLLSDSGFYLCAWRDRSNYGYTFGSGTRLTVV.

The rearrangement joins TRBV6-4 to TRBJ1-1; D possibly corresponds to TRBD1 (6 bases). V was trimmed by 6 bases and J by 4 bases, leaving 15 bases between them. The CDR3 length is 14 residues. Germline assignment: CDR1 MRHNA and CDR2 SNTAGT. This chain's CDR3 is CASSVTGPITEAFF. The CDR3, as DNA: TGTGCCAGCAGCGTAACAGGGCCGATCACTGAAGCTTTCTTT.

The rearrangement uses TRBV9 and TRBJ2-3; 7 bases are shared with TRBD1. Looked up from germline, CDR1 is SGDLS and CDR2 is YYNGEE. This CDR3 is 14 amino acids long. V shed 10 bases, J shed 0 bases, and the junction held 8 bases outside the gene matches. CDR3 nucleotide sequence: TGTGCCGGCGCCAGGGACAGTAGCACAGATACGCAGTATTTT. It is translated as CAGARDSSTDTQYF. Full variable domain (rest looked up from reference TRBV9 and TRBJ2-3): DSGVTQTPKHLITATGQRVTLRCSPRSGDLSVYWYQQSLDQGLQFLIQYYNGEERAKGNILERFSAQQFPDLHSELNLSSLELGDSALYFCAGARDSSTDTQYFGPGTRLTVL.